A single sample is the source of the 28 T cell receptor beta chains below, sequenced in a study of regulatory T cells in long-lasting Graves disease. According to the study, TCR beta libraries were built with iRepertoire HTBI primers and CDR3-region Arm-PCR. From the multiplex PCR reads, TCRdb called clonotypes with MiXCR, one entry per CDR3 protein. The repertoire consists of 700,000 or so distinct CDR3 sequences, with 25% to 35% occurring once and the leading ten covering around 42%. Documented time point: persistent/refractory GD, antithyroid drugs over 5 years with positive TRAb. Scientists built the TCR library using RNA that was extracted from PBMCs. The sequencing used peripheral blood mononuclear cells (PBMCs), collected when the disease was refractory, from a patient treated with antithyroid drugs. The receptors shown here come from a female donor with Graves disease.

The gene calls are TRBV13 and TRBJ1-3; the D is unclear. Germline CDR1 is PRHDT and CDR2 is FYEKMQ (reference sequence). Trimming took 6 bases from V and 2 from J, leaving 5 bases between them. This CDR3 comprises 12 residues. In DNA form, the CDR3 reads TGTGCCAGCAGTAATACTGGAAACACCATATATTTT. Encoded protein: CASSNTGNTIYF.

Many counts were recorded for this clonotype. This chain connects TRBV2 to TRBJ1-1; 7 nucleotides match TRBD1. The CDR3 runs to 17 residues. From germline, CDR1 is SNHLY and CDR2 FYNNEI. With V trimmed by 1 base and J by 3 bases, 11 bases remained unmatched. Here the CDR3 reads CASSEGGGTVTDTEAFF. CDR3 DNA: TGTGCCAGCAGTGAAGGTGGGGGGACAGTTACCGACACTGAAGCTTTCTTT.

This clonotype was seen more than once but under ten times. The chain recombines TRBV7-2 with TRBJ2-2, with 12 nucleotides matching TRBD2. With V trimmed by 4 bases and J by 7 bases, 13 bases remained unmatched. Looked up from germline, CDR1 is SGHTA and CDR2 is FQGNSA. This CDR3 is built from 18 residues. The DNA for the CDR3 is TGTGCCAGCAGCTCCCGCCGACTAGCGGGAGTGGGAAGCGGGGAGCTGTTTTTT. It codes for CASSSRRLAGVGSGELFF.

The rearrangement uses TRBV5-4 and TRBJ1-1; possibly TRBD1 for D (5 bases). Germline assignment: CDR1 SGHNT and CDR2 YYREEE (reference sequence). CDR3 length: 15 amino acids. V lost 4 bases and J 0 bases, leaving 13 bases between the germline ends. CDR3 in DNA: TGTGCCAGCAGCCGCCGGGACCTAATGAACACTGAAGCTTTCTTT. Protein sequence: CASSRRDLMNTEAFF.

This clonotype was recorded at least ten times. The chain employs TRBV2 and TRBJ1-1; maybe TRBD1 (6 bases). CDR3 length: 18 residues. In germline, CDR1 is SNHLY, CDR2 FYNNEI. V was trimmed by 2 bases and J by 0 bases, leaving 19 bases between them. The CDR3 region has the DNA TGTGCCAGCAGTGAACTCCCCCCAGGGGCGGCAATGAACACTGAAGCTTTCTTT. This encodes CASSELPPGAAMNTEAFF.

This clonotype was seen many times. The chain employs TRBV14 and TRBJ1-1; a possible D gene is TRBD1 (6 bases). V lost 3 bases and J lost 1, with 9 bases in between. This CDR3 contains 14 residues. Per the germline V gene, CDR1 is SGHDN and CDR2 is FVKESK. The CDR3 DNA reads TGTGCCAGCAGCCACAGGGGTGGGAACACTGAAGCTTTCTTT. Protein sequence: CASSHRGGNTEAFF. Drawing the rest from reference TRBV14 and TRBJ1-1, the complete variable domain is EAGVTQFPSHSVIEKGQTVTLRCDPISGHDNLYWYRRVMGKEIKFLLHFVKESKQDESGMPNNRFLAERTGGTYSTLKVQPAELEDSGVYFCASSHRGGNTEAFFGQGTRLTVV.

On this clonotype: Possible read error: a much larger clone is one base away. The chain links TRBV2 to TRBJ2-7; 7 bases agree with TRBD1. Germline V gene sequence: CDR1 SNHLY, CDR2 FYNNEI. CDR3 length: 14 amino acids. This CDR3 reads CASSVQGVSYKQYF. The CDR3, as DNA: TGTGCCAGCAGTGTTCAGGGGGTTTCCTACAAGCAGTACTTC.

The sample holds a few counts of this clonotype. The chain is built from TRBV7-9 and TRBJ2-5; 7 bases agree with TRBD2. J was trimmed by 7 bases and V by 3 bases; bases with no gene match: 8. Per germline, CDR1 SEHNR and CDR2 FQNEAQ (reference sequence). The CDR3 contains 14 residues. In nucleotides, the CDR3 is TGTGCCAGCAGCTTGTCGGGGGGTTTGGTGACCCAGTACTTC. This codes for CASSLSGGLVTQYF.

This clonotype came up once. This may arise from a read error, as a much more abundant clone is one base away. This is likely a read error, given that the CDR3 carries no conserved phenylalanine or tryptophan at its end. The chain links TRBV28 to TRBJ1-6; 9 bases line up with TRBD1. The CDR3 is 14 residues long. V was clipped by 10 bases and J by 3 bases; unmatched bases: 4. Germline lookup yields CDR1 MDHEN and CDR2 SYDVKM. CDR3 protein: CATTTGGYNSPLHS. CDR3 nucleotide sequence: TGTGCCACTACGACAGGGGGCTATAATTCACCCCTCCACTCT.

This chain joins TRBV6-2 or TRBV6-3 and TRBJ1-5, with D unclear. The CDR3 is 14 residues long. Germline-derived CDR1 and CDR2 are MNHEY and SVGEGT. Trimming pared 7 bases from V and 2 bases from J, leaving 12 bases between. In nucleotides, the CDR3 is TGTGCCAGCACTCGAATGTGGGGCAATCAGCCCCAGCATTTT. It encodes CASTRMWGNQPQHF.

The rearrangement links TRBV7-9 to TRBJ1-4; D may be TRBD1 (5 bases). This CDR3 region has 11 residues. Deletions cut 7 bases from V and 11 bases from J, with 11 bases between. Germline V gene data show CDR1 as SEHNR and CDR2 as FQNEAQ (reference sequence). The CDR3 nucleotides are TGTGCCAGCAACTCCGGGGGGAAACTGTTTTTT. This encodes CASNSGGKLFF.

Of note for this clonotype: The germline gene is not matched at one end of the junction; a read error may be the cause. The chain is built from TRBV5-5 and TRBJ1-5, with 8 bases lining up with TRBD1. The CDR3 has 13 residues. Looked up from germline, CDR1 is SGHKS and CDR2 is YYEKEE (reference sequence). CDR3 sequence: CASSLGRGQPRHF. CDR3 nucleotide sequence: TGTGCCAGCAGCTTGGGCAGGGGGCAGCCCCGGCATTTT.

This clonotype was seen a handful of times. CDR3 amino acids: CASSYSAAVSQFYGYTF. DNA for the CDR3: TGTGCCAGCAGTTACTCGGCAGCCGTAAGCCAATTCTATGGCTACACCTTC. This rearrangement joins TRBV6-6 to TRBJ1-2; D is unresolved. CDR1 is MNHNY, CDR2 SVGAGI, per germline (reference sequence). Trimming pared 0 bases from V and 4 bases from J, leaving 18 bases between. This CDR3 is built from 17 residues.

This clonotype was counted a few times. V is TRBV6-5 and J is TRBJ1-2; no clear D gene. V was clipped by 2 bases and J by 7 bases, with 11 bases between them. Germline V gene data show CDR1 as MNHEY and CDR2 as SVGAGI. The CDR3 consists of 13 residues. The CDR3 here is CASSYPSAVGYTF. The DNA of the CDR3 is TGTGCCAGCAGTTACCCCTCAGCCGTTGGCTACACCTTC.

The V call is TRBV12-3 or TRBV12-4, the J call TRBJ1-1; possible D gene TRBD1, 5 bases. Trimming shortened V by 2 bases and J by 7 bases, and 14 bases separated the two germline ends. This CDR3 has 14 residues. The CDR3 DNA follows: TGTGCCAGCAGTTTACAGGGTGGGGGAGTTGAAGCTTTCTTT. Its translation is CASSLQGGGVEAFF.

V and J are TRBV29-1 and TRBJ2-2; 10 bases align to TRBD2. Germline trimming cut 7 bases from V and 5 bases from J; bases unmatched to any gene: 7. Germline V gives CDR1 SQVTM, CDR2 ANQGSEA. This CDR3 is 14 amino acids long. CDR3 sequence reads: CSDRKRGGTGELFF. Written as DNA, the CDR3 is TGCAGCGATCGAAAGCGGGGGGGGACCGGGGAGCTGTTTTTT.

As concerns this clonotype: A read error may explain this, as a much larger clone is one base away. This sequence joins TRBV6-5 and TRBJ1-2; 7 bases are shared with TRBD1. The CDR3 covers 18 residues. Germline CDR1 is MNHEY and CDR2 is SVGAGI. The CDR3 loop reads CASSYSRQGSDLNYGYAF. CDR3 nucleotide sequence: TGTGCCAGCAGTTACTCCAGACAGGGAAGCGACCTTAACTATGGCTACGCCTTC.

Comments on this clonotype: One end of the junction varies from germline; a read error may be responsible. The rearrangement uses TRBV5-1 and TRBJ1-6; D is perhaps TRBD1 (6 bases). Looked up from germline, CDR1 is SGHRS and CDR2 is YFSETQ. CDR3 length equals 14 residues. The CDR3, as DNA: TGCGCCGGCAGCTTAACGGGGGCGGGGTCACCCCTCCACTTT. Translating it yields CAGSLTGAGSPLHF.

About this clonotype: A much larger clonotype is one base distant, so this may be a read error. The chain employs TRBV6-4 and TRBJ1-1, with a weak D call TRBD1 (5 bases). V was trimmed by 6 bases and J by 0 bases, leaving 8 bases between them. Germline values: CDR1 MRHNA, CDR2 SNTAGT. The CDR3 loop spans 13 amino acids. The CDR3 nucleotides read TGTGCCAGCAGAGGGGAGATGAACACTGAAGCTTTCTTT. This gives the protein CASRGEMNTEAFF.

J is TRBJ1-3 and V is TRBV28; no firm D call. The V gene's germline CDR1 is MDHEN and CDR2 SYDVKM. The CDR3 spans 14 residues. Trimming stripped 2 bases from V and 0 bases from J, with 5 bases between. The CDR3 coding sequence is TGTGCCAGCAGTTTAGTCTACTCTGGAAACACCATATATTTT. Translated: CASSLVYSGNTIYF.

In its sample, this clonotype was seen many times. The chain joins TRBV2 to TRBJ2-5; possibly TRBD1 for D (6 bases). CDR1 and CDR2 (germline): SNHLY, FYNNEI. V was cut by 3 bases and J by 5 bases, with 16 bases left in between. The CDR3 is 15 residues long. CDR3 sequence: CASSEEQGWSETQYF. CDR3 DNA: TGTGCCAGCAGTGAGGAACAGGGTTGGTCGGAGACCCAGTACTTC.

This clonotype was detected only a few times. The chain links TRBV9 to TRBJ1-1; TRBD1 is a possible D gene (5 bases). V gave up 3 bases and J gave up 0 bases, with 12 bases separating them. CDR3 length: 15 residues. The V gene's germline CDR1 is SGDLS and CDR2 YYNGEE. CDR3 in DNA: TGTGCCAGCAGCGGGGGGAGTGGATTGAACACTGAAGCTTTCTTT. It translates to CASSGGSGLNTEAFF. Combining the CDR3 with reference TRBV9 and TRBJ1-1 gives the whole variable domain DSGVTQTPKHLITATGQRVTLRCSPRSGDLSVYWYQQSLDQGLQFLIQYYNGEERAKGNILERFSAQQFPDLHSELNLSSLELGDSALYFCASSGGSGLNTEAFFGQGTRLTVV.

This clonotype was seen ten or more times. The chain joins TRBV12-3 or TRBV12-4 to TRBJ2-4; the match to TRBD1 covers 9 bases. Trimming at V came to 6 bases and at J to 8 bases, leaving 8 bases not matched to a gene. CDR3 size: 14 residues. CDR3 region: CASSLDRGTDIQYF. DNA for the CDR3: TGTGCCAGCAGCCTCGACAGGGGGACGGACATTCAGTACTTC.

The chain combines TRBV3-1 with TRBJ2-1; no definite D call. The CDR3 has 15 amino acids. The germline CDR1 and CDR2 sequences are LGHDT and YNNKEL (reference sequence). With 2 bases removed from V and 9 bases from J, the gap between germline ends came to 17 bases. The CDR3 coding sequence is TGTGCCAGCAGCCAAAATCTGGCCACAACACTTGAGCAGTTCTTC. Translating gives CASSQNLATTLEQFF.

There are many counts of this clonotype. The chain combines TRBV7-9 with TRBJ2-7, with D uncertain. Between the trimmed V and J ends, which lost 0 bases and 5 bases, there was a span of 14 bases. The germline V gene has CDR1 SEHNR and CDR2 FQNEAQ (reference sequence). The CDR3 length is 15 residues. CDR3 DNA sequence: TGTGCCAGCAGCTTAGCTTCAGGCTGGAGCCACGAGCAGTACTTC. Its translation is CASSLASGWSHEQYF. The full variable domain, with the rest looked up from reference TRBV7-9 and TRBJ2-7, is DTGVSQNPRHKITKRGQNVTFRCDPISEHNRLYWYRQTLGQGPEFLTYFQNEAQLEKSRLLSDRFSAERPKGSFSTLEIQRTEQGDSAMYLCASSLASGWSHEQYFGPGTRLTVT.

The chain joins TRBV10-3 to TRBJ2-3, with unresolved D. CDR3 size: 14 residues. V lost 0 bases and J lost 0, with 4 bases in between. Germline CDR1 and CDR2: ENHRY and SYGVKD. DNA of the CDR3: TGTGCCATCAGTGAGTCGACTAGCACAGATACGCAGTATTTT. Protein: CAISESTSTDTQYF.

This clonotype has a count of ten or more. The chain couples TRBV12-3 or TRBV12-4 to TRBJ2-7; a weak D match, TRBD2 (6 bases). V was pared by 7 bases and J by 1 base, with 11 bases between. The CDR3 length is 13 residues. CDR3 sequence reads: CASTTGTSYEQYF. CDR3 nucleotide sequence: TGTGCCAGCACCACCGGGACTTCCTACGAGCAGTACTTC.

This clonotype was found a few times. The chain links TRBV5-1 to TRBJ1-2, with 10 bases that match TRBD1. The CDR3 contains 15 residues. Germline V gene lookup returns CDR1 SGHRS and CDR2 YFSETQ. Trimming cost V 4 bases and J 7 bases; bases outside gene matches: 10. The CDR3 sequence: CASSISGTGDSGYTF. The CDR3 nucleotides read TGCGCCAGCAGCATCTCCGGGACAGGGGATTCTGGCTACACCTTC.